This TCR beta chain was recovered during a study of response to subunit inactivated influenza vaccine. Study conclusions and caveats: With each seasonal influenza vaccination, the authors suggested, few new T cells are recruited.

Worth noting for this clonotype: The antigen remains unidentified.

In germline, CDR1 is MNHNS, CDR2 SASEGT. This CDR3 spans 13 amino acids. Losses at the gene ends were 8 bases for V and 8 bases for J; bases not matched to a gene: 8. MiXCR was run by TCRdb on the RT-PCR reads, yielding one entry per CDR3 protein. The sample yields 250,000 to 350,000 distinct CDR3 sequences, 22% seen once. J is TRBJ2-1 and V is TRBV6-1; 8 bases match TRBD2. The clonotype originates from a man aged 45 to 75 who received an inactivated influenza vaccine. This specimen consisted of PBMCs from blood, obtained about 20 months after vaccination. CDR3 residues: CASAGTSSDEQFF. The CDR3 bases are TGTGCCAGCGCCGGGACTAGTTCCGATGAGCAGTTCTTC.